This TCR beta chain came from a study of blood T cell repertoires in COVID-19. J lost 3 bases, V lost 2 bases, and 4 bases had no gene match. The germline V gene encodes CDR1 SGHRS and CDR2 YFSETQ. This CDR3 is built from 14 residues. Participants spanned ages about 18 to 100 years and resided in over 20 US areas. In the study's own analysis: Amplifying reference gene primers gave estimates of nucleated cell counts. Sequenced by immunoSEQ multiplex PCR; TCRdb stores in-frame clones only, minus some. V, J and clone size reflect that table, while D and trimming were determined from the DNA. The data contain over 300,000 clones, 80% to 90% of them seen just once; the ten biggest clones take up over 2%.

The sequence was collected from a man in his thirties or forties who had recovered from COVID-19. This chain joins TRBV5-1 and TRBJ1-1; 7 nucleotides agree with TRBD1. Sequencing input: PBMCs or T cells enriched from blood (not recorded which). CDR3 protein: CASSLGTVDTEAFF. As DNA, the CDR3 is TGCGCCAGCAGCTTAGGGACAGTCGACACTGAAGCTTTCTTT.